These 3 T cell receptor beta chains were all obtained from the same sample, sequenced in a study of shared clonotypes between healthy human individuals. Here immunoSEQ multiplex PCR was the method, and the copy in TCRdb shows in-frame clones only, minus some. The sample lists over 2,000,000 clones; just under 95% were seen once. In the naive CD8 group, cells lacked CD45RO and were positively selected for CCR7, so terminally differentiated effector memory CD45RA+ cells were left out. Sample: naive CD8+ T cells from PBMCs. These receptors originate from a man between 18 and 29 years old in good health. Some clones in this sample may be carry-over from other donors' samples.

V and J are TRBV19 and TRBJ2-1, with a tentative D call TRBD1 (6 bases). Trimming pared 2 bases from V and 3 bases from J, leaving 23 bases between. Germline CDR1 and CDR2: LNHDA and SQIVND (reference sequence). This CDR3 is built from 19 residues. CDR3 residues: CASSILGHPARRFYNEQFF. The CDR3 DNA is TGTGCCAGTAGTATACTGGGACACCCCGCGAGGCGCTTCTACAATGAGCAGTTCTTC.

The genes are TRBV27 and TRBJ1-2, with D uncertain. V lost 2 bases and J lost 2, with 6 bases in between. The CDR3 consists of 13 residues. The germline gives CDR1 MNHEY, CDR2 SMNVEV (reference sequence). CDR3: CASSLRANYGYTF. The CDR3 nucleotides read TGTGCCAGCAGTTTACGGGCAAACTATGGCTACACCTTC.

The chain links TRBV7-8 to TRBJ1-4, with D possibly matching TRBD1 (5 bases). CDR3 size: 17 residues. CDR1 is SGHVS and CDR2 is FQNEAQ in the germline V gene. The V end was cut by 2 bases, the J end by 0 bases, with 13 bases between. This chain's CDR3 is CASSLLRQSSTNEKLFF. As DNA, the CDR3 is TGTGCCAGCAGCTTACTAAGACAGAGTTCAACTAATGAAAAACTGTTTTTT.